One and the same sample provided the 20 T cell receptor beta chains below, sequenced in a study of response to subunit inactivated influenza vaccine. MiXCR was run by TCRdb on the RT-PCR reads, yielding one entry per CDR3 protein. The sample has roughly 460,000 distinct CDR3 sequences, about a tenth seen once. Sequencing was performed on PBMCs from blood, taken 40 to 50 days after vaccination. The receptors come from a man aged 50 to 59 who received an inactivated influenza vaccine.

This sequence joins TRBV28 and TRBJ1-1; 7 bases are shared with TRBD1. CDR3 length: 13 residues. The V and J ends lost 10 bases and 0 bases, in that order; junction bases with no gene match: 5. The germline gives CDR1 MDHEN, CDR2 SYDVKM. The CDR3 loop is CAISGQVNTEAFF. The CDR3 nucleotides read TGTGCCATCTCCGGACAGGTGAACACTGAAGCTTTCTTT.

This clonotype was seen more than once but under ten times. V usage is TRBV24-1 and J usage is TRBJ2-1, with D unclear. The germline gives CDR1 KGHDR, CDR2 SFDVKD. Trimming took 6 bases from V and 7 from J, leaving 12 bases between them. This CDR3 spans 13 amino acids. The CDR3 nucleotides are TGTGCCACCAGTTCCAGTACGCAAAATGAGCAGTTCTTC. Its translation is CATSSSTQNEQFF.

The gene calls are TRBV7-8 and TRBJ2-1; a weak D match, TRBD1 (7 bases). This CDR3 has 14 amino acids. Looked up from germline, CDR1 is SGHVS and CDR2 is FQNEAQ. The V and J ends lost 3 bases and 8 bases respectively, with 14 bases between them. The CDR3 spells CASSFRRGRDEQFF. For the CDR3, the DNA is TGTGCCAGCAGCTTTCGGAGGGGGCGGGATGAGCAGTTCTTC.

There are a few counts of this clonotype. The CDR3 is CASSLPRGGRGTDTQYF. Here the CDR3 DNA reads TGTGCCAGCAGCTTACCCCGGGGGGGCCGGGGGACAGATACGCAGTATTTT. V is TRBV11-2 and J is TRBJ2-3, with 8 bases matching TRBD2. The V segment lost 2 bases and the J segment 3 bases; nucleotides outside the gene matches: 10. Germline values: CDR1 SGHAT, CDR2 FQNNGV. The CDR3 extends over 17 amino acids.

The chain employs TRBV5-1 and TRBJ2-1; D may be TRBD1 (5 bases). The CDR3 is 19 amino acids. Trimming pared 1 base from V and 9 bases from J, leaving 29 bases between. The germline V gene encodes CDR1 SGHRS and CDR2 YFSETQ. CDR3 sequence reads: CASSLILLSGAKGDIEQFF. Here the CDR3 DNA reads TGCGCCAGCAGCTTGATTCTTTTGTCGGGTGCGAAAGGGGATATTGAGCAGTTCTTC. Full variable domain (remainder filled in from reference TRBV5-1 and TRBJ2-1): KAGVTQTPRYLIKTRGQQVTLSCSPISGHRSVSWYQQTPGQGLQFLFEYFSETQRNKGNFPGRFSGRQFSNSRSEMNVSTLELGDSALYLCASSLILLSGAKGDIEQFFGPGTRLTVL.

Many counts were recorded for this clonotype. V is TRBV6-1 and J is TRBJ2-5; D not certain. CDR1 and CDR2 (germline): MNHNS, SASEGT. The CDR3 runs to 12 residues. V shed 3 bases and J shed 5 bases, with 7 bases lying between them. CDR3 in amino acids: CASSEMAETQYF. Written as DNA, the CDR3 is TGTGCCAGCAGTGAGATGGCTGAGACCCAGTACTTC.

This clonotype was seen a few times. This sequence joins TRBV12-3 or TRBV12-4 and TRBJ1-1, with 8 bases that match TRBD1. The CDR3 runs 15 residues. With V trimmed by 6 bases and J by 4 bases, 10 bases remained unmatched. The CDR3 spells CASRPEGQAITEAFF. CDR3 DNA: TGTGCCAGCAGGCCCGAGGGACAGGCGATCACTGAAGCTTTCTTT.

The chain couples TRBV27 to TRBJ2-7, with 12 bases lining up with TRBD2. The V and J ends lost 1 base and 2 bases, in that order; junction bases with no gene match: 6. From germline, CDR1 is MNHEY and CDR2 SMNVEV (reference sequence). This CDR3 is 17 amino acids long. CDR3: CASSLYPRTSGTYEQYF. The CDR3 DNA is TGTGCCAGCAGTTTATACCCTCGGACTAGCGGGACCTACGAGCAGTACTTC.

This clonotype turned up a few times. The rearrangement joins TRBV12-3 or TRBV12-4 to TRBJ1-4; TRBD1 aligns across 8 bases. The CDR3 loop spans 14 amino acids. V was clipped by 5 bases and J by 8 bases; unmatched bases: 7. This CDR3 is CASSTDRVGEKLFF. For the CDR3, the DNA is TGTGCCAGCAGTACGGACAGGGTTGGCGAAAAACTGTTTTTT.

The rearrangement uses TRBV20-1 and TRBJ1-4; tentatively, D is TRBD1 (5 bases). V was trimmed by 6 bases and J by 5 bases, leaving 13 bases between them. Germline V lookup: CDR1 DFQATT, CDR2 SNEGSKA (reference sequence). This CDR3 is built from 13 residues. The CDR3 is CSAGGGANEKLFF. CDR3 DNA: TGCAGTGCCGGGGGAGGGGCAAATGAAAAACTGTTTTTT.

In this sample, this clonotype turned up a few times. The chain links TRBV7-2 to TRBJ2-7, with no clear D. The CDR3 loop spans 14 amino acids. CDR1 and CDR2 (germline): SGHTA, FQGNSA. V lost 1 base and J 0 bases, leaving 7 bases between the germline ends. The CDR3 region has the DNA TGTGCCAGCAGCTTAGGGTCCATCTCCTACGAGCAGTACTTC. Translated: CASSLGSISYEQYF. Full variable domain (remainder filled in from reference TRBV7-2 and TRBJ2-7): GAGVSQSPSNKVTEKGKDVELRCDPISGHTALYWYRQSLGQGLEFLIYFQGNSAPDKSGLPSDRFSAERTGGSVSTLTIQRTQQEDSAVYLCASSLGSISYEQYFGPGTRLTVT.

The chain employs TRBV27 and TRBJ2-1; TRBD2 aligns across 10 bases. The CDR3 length is 14 residues. V shed 5 bases, J shed 12 bases, and the junction held 10 bases outside the gene matches. Germline V gene sequence: CDR1 MNHEY, CDR2 SMNVEV (reference sequence). The CDR3 DNA reads as TGTGCCAGCAGTGTTAGCGGGGGGCCTTTAGGGCAGTTCTTC. Translation: CASSVSGGPLGQFF.

There are many counts of this clonotype. This rearrangement joins TRBV29-1 to TRBJ2-2; 13 bases line up with TRBD2. V lost 7 bases and J lost 6; bases outside the gene matches: 8. The CDR3 length is 15 residues. CDR1 SQVTM and CDR2 ANQGSEA come from the germline V gene. The CDR3 DNA is TGCAGCGCCGCCCCGGGACTAGCGGGACCCGGGGAGCTGTTTTTT. It is translated as CSAAPGLAGPGELFF.

The CDR3 reads CASSLDGQWARSYEQYF. CDR3 DNA: TGTGCCAGCAGCTTAGATGGGCAGTGGGCAAGGAGCTACGAGCAGTACTTC. The chain carries TRBV11-2 and TRBJ2-7; the D is unclear. Germline CDR1 is SGHAT and CDR2 is FQNNGV. With 0 bases removed from V and 3 bases from J, the gap between germline ends came to 18 bases. CDR3 length: 17 amino acids.

This clonotype showed up just a few times. The chain couples TRBV6-1 to TRBJ2-5; 8 bases line up with TRBD1. After removal of 6 bases from V and 5 bases from J, the junction contained 5 bases not matched to a gene. CDR3 length: 13 amino acids. Germline lookup yields CDR1 MNHNS and CDR2 SASEGT. The CDR3 nucleotides read TGTGCCAGCAGGGCAGGGGGCCGGGAGACCCAGTACTTC. Its translation is CASRAGGRETQYF.

The chain carries TRBV7-9 and TRBJ2-7; D gene uncertain. This CDR3 comprises 12 residues. The V gene lost 1 base and the J gene lost 5 bases, with 6 bases spanning the gap. Germline-derived CDR1 and CDR2 are SEHNR and FQNEAQ (reference sequence). The CDR3 here is CASSLGWNEQYF. Written as DNA, the CDR3 is TGTGCCAGCAGCTTAGGGTGGAACGAGCAGTACTTC.

In this sample, this clonotype turned up a few times. V gene TRBV15 combines with J gene TRBJ2-1, with TRBD2 identical over 15 bases. The CDR3 covers 17 residues. Germline V gene data show CDR1 as LNHNV and CDR2 as YYDKDF (reference sequence). With V trimmed by 4 bases and J by 4 bases, 5 bases remained unmatched. CDR3 sequence reads: CATSKGLAGGNYNEQFF. Written as DNA, the CDR3 is TGTGCCACCAGCAAGGGACTAGCGGGGGGCAATTACAATGAGCAGTTCTTC.

This clonotype came up a few times. The chain links TRBV18 to TRBJ2-7; tentative D call: TRBD2 (5 bases). Germline V gene data show CDR1 as KGHSH and CDR2 as LQKENI. Trimming left V 5 bases short and J 6 bases short, with 14 bases between. The CDR3 extends over 13 amino acids. The DNA of the CDR3 is TGTGCCAGCTCAGGTCCTAGCAAAGGCGAGCAGTACTTC. Protein sequence: CASSGPSKGEQYF.

This sequence joins TRBV9 and TRBJ2-1; TRBD2 matches 9 bases. The CDR3 is 15 residues long. Germline V lookup: CDR1 SGDLS, CDR2 YYNGEE. The trim removed 2 bases at V and 10 bases at J, leaving 10 bases unmatched. CDR3 protein: CASSVGGRAESEQFF. CDR3 in DNA: TGTGCCAGCAGCGTGGGCGGGAGGGCCGAATCGGAGCAGTTCTTC.

This chain uses TRBV2 with TRBJ2-7, with TRBD1 identical over 9 bases. After removal of 11 bases from V and 7 bases from J, the junction contained 12 bases not matched to a gene. The CDR3 is 13 amino acids. The germline V gene encodes CDR1 SNHLY and CDR2 FYNNEI. CDR3 nucleotide sequence: TGTGCCGGTAGGCGGGACAGGGTAGGGGAGCAGTACTTC. Translating gives CAGRRDRVGEQYF.